The 10 T cell receptor beta chains listed next were all sequenced from one sample in a study of cytomegalovirus exposure and HLA in healthy donors (TCRdb year 2017). Library preparation used the immunoSEQ multiplex PCR assay. The multiplex PCR relied on a mix of 60 forward primers for TCR Vbeta segments and 13 reverse primers for TCR Jbeta segments. In TCRdb, the immuneACCESS table is reduced to in-frame sequences with V and J assigned. These tables do not hold every clone; where another copy was compared, an unresolved V gene accounts for under half, and the others remain unexplained. The sample table lists a few hundred thousand clones, about 80% of them with a count of one. Almost 8% of the sample goes to the ten largest clones. Sequencing used PBMCs. The receptors were gathered from an older woman in good health and CMV-seropositive.

This sequence joins TRBV12-5 and TRBJ2-2; 7 bases are shared with TRBD1. Germline assignment: CDR1 LGHNT and CDR2 FRNRAP. The CDR3 contains 15 residues. V lost 5 bases to trimming and J lost 1 base; unmatched junction nucleotides: 4. CDR3 sequence: CASGTRQGNTGELFF. CDR3 DNA: TGTGCTAGTGGTACTCGACAGGGGAACACCGGGGAGCTGTTTTTT.

The rearrangement joins TRBV9 to TRBJ1-4; 11 bases are shared with TRBD1. Germline V gene data show CDR1 as SGDLS and CDR2 as YYNGEE. The CDR3 is made up of 15 amino acids. The ends lost 0 bases at V and 8 bases at J; junction bases unmatched: 3. The CDR3 nucleotides are TGTGCCAGCAGCGTAGCGGGGACAGGGGGGGAAAAACTGTTTTTT. Amino acids: CASSVAGTGGEKLFF.

Of note for this clone: Germline is not matched at one junction end, which may reflect a read error. Other nucleotide sequences from this sample produce the same CDR3. This rearrangement joins TRBV7-9 to TRBJ2-2; 8 bases fit TRBD1. CDR1 SEHNR and CDR2 FQNEAQ come from the germline V gene (reference sequence). The CDR3 length is 17 residues. The CDR3 nucleotides read TGTGCCAGCAGTCCTAAGTACCGGGACAGGAGAACCGGGGAGCTGTTTTTC. Amino acid sequence: CASSPKYRDRRTGELFF.

CDR3 coding DNA: TGTGCCAGCAGTGAATTCACAGGGGGAGAAACTGAAGCTTTCTTT. Its protein product is CASSEFTGGETEAFF. The chain is built from TRBV6-1 and TRBJ1-1, with 8 bases identical to TRBD1. With V trimmed by 2 bases and J by 5 bases, 7 bases remained unmatched. Per the germline V gene, CDR1 is MNHNS and CDR2 is SASEGT. This CDR3 has 15 residues.

The sample holds one count of this clone. The V call is TRBV25-1, the J call TRBJ2-5; 13 positions agree with TRBD2. V lost 4 bases and J lost 1; bases outside the gene matches: 6. Looked up from germline, CDR1 is MGHDK and CDR2 is SYGVNS. The CDR3 covers 17 residues. This CDR3 is CASSAGTSGTIQETQYF. CDR3 nucleotides: TGTGCCAGCAGTGCGGGGACTAGCGGGACCATCCAAGAGACCCAGTACTTC. The entire variable domain, with the rest obtained from reference TRBV25-1 and TRBJ2-5, is as follows: EADIYQTPRYLVIGTGKKITLECSQTMGHDKMYWYQQDPGMELHLIHYSYGVNSTEKGDLSSESTVSRIRTEHFPLTLESARPSHTSQYLCASSAGTSGTIQETQYFGPGTRLLVL.

The rearrangement joins TRBV30 to TRBJ1-1; D unresolved. CDR1 and CDR2 (germline): GTSNPN, SVGIG (reference sequence). Trimming took 1 base from V and 1 from J, leaving 7 bases between them. This CDR3 has 13 amino acids. CDR3 residues: CAWSGHRNTEAFF. The CDR3 DNA follows: TGTGCCTGGAGTGGGCACAGGAACACTGAAGCTTTCTTT.

This clone was found a few times. The chain has TRBV11-1 and TRBJ2-3; 8 nucleotides align to TRBD1. Per the germline V gene, CDR1 is SGHAT and CDR2 is FQDESV (reference sequence). Trimming at V came to 0 bases and at J to 4 bases, leaving 9 bases not matched to a gene. The CDR3 covers 17 residues. The CDR3 DNA is TGTGCCAGCAGCTTAGCGCTCCGCGGACAGGGAGCAGATACGCAGTATTTT. Residues: CASSLALRGQGADTQYF.

The V and J genes are TRBV6-5 and TRBJ2-6; no definite D call. The CDR3 consists of 15 residues. V lost 5 bases, J lost 4 bases, and 12 bases lay in between. Germline V gives CDR1 MNHEY, CDR2 SVGAGI. Here the CDR3 DNA reads TGTGCCAGCAGTCCCGGTCTCTTCGGGGCCAACGTCCTGACTTTC. This sequence encodes CASSPGLFGANVLTF.

As concerns this clone: One end of the junction fails to match germline, which may point to a read error. J is TRBJ1-1 and V is TRBV7-9; D is uncertain. The CDR3 runs to 11 residues. The germline V gene encodes CDR1 SEHNR and CDR2 FQNEAQ (reference sequence). This CDR3 reads CSSSLRNEAFF. In DNA, the CDR3 is TGTTCCAGCAGCTTGAGAAATGAAGCTTTCTTT. Filled out from reference TRBV7-9 and TRBJ1-1, the complete variable domain reads DTGVSQNPRHKITKRGQNVTFRCDPISEHNRLYWYRQTLGQGPEFLTYFQNEAQLEKSRLLSDRFSAERPKGSFSTLEIQRTEQGDSAMYLCSSSLRNEAFFGQGTRLTVV.

V gene TRBV4-1 combines with J gene TRBJ2-4; possible D gene TRBD1, 5 bases. V lost 5 bases to trimming and J lost 5 bases, with 16 bases between them. Germline V gene sequence: CDR1 MGHRA, CDR2 YSYEKL. The CDR3 spans 15 residues. The CDR3 loop is CASSGAVGLENIQYF. In DNA form, the CDR3 reads TGCGCCAGCAGCGGGGCCGTGGGGTTGGAAAACATTCAGTACTTC.